Each of the 14 T cell receptor beta chains below was sequenced from the same sample in a study of cytomegalovirus exposure and HLA in healthy donors. Sequenced by immunoSEQ multiplex PCR; TCRdb stores in-frame clones only, minus some. The sample has around 300,000 clones, 65% to 90% seen once. Sequenced sample: PBMCs. The receptor set was obtained from a woman under 30 in good health and CMV-seronegative.

The chain combines TRBV6-5 with TRBJ1-5; 7 bases agree with TRBD1. Germline-derived CDR1 and CDR2 are MNHEY and SVGAGI. The CDR3 totals 11 residues. After removal of 5 bases from V and 15 bases from J, the junction contained 7 bases not matched to a gene. The CDR3 sequence is CASSEGRGPHF. DNA of the CDR3: TGTGCCAGCAGTGAAGGTAGGGGGCCGCATTTT.

V and J are TRBV4-1 and TRBJ1-4, with 7 bases that match TRBD1. This CDR3 spans 15 amino acids. Germline V gene data show CDR1 as MGHRA and CDR2 as YSYEKL. V lost 0 bases, J lost 7 bases, and 5 bases stayed unmatched. The CDR3 sequence is CASSQDTGVGEKLFF. CDR3 DNA sequence: TGCGCCAGCAGCCAAGATACAGGGGTAGGTGAAAAACTGTTTTTT.

This chain joins TRBV4-1 and TRBJ2-7; 10 nucleotides line up with TRBD2. CDR3 length: 16 amino acids. In germline, CDR1 is MGHRA, CDR2 YSYEKL. V lost 4 bases, J lost 5 bases, and 11 bases stayed unmatched. CDR3 bases: TGCGCCAGCAGCCTCAAACCGGAAACTAGCGGGGACGAGCAGTACTTC. This codes for CASSLKPETSGDEQYF.

This clone was counted between two and nine times. The genes are TRBV28 and TRBJ1-4; TRBD1 might be the D (6 bases). The CDR3 sequence is 15 residues long. The V gene lost 6 bases and the J gene lost 5 bases, with 16 bases spanning the gap. The germline V gene has CDR1 MDHEN and CDR2 SYDVKM. The CDR3 region has the DNA TGTGCCAGCAGCAAACCGGGGCAGGGGAATGAAAAACTGTTTTTT. Translation: CASSKPGQGNEKLFF.

The chain combines TRBV11-2 with TRBJ2-7, with 14 bases matching TRBD2. Germline CDR1 SGHAT, CDR2 FQNNGV. The CDR3 contains 16 residues. Germline trimming cut 4 bases from V and 3 bases from J; bases unmatched to any gene: 5. CDR3 region: CASSSTGTSGSYEQYF. DNA of the CDR3: TGTGCCAGCAGCTCCACCGGGACTAGCGGGAGCTACGAGCAGTACTTC.

This clone has a handful of counts. This chain joins TRBV7-2 and TRBJ2-7; possible D gene TRBD1, 6 bases. The V gene lost 2 bases and the J gene lost 3 bases, with 11 bases spanning the gap. From germline, CDR1 is SGHTA and CDR2 FQGNSA. This CDR3 region has 14 residues. CDR3 region: CASSLRDIIYEQYF. The CDR3 coding sequence is TGTGCCAGCAGCTTAAGGGACATTATCTACGAGCAGTACTTC.

The chain joins TRBV4-1 to TRBJ2-5; 8 bases match TRBD2. The V gene's germline CDR1 is MGHRA and CDR2 YSYEKL. Unmatched junction bases numbered 7, after V lost 6 bases and J lost 4 bases. This CDR3 has 14 amino acids. The CDR3 region has the DNA TGCGCCAGCAGGAACGGGGGGGCCGTAGAGACCCAGTACTTC. It yields the protein CASRNGGAVETQYF.

This clone was seen just once. The rearrangement links TRBV11-3 to TRBJ1-1; 8 bases line up with TRBD1. This CDR3 comprises 13 residues. The ends lost 5 bases at V and 3 bases at J; junction bases unmatched: 2. The germline gives CDR1 SGHNT, CDR2 YENEEA. CDR3 DNA sequence: TGTGCCAGCAGCACGGACAGGGACACTGAAGCTTTCTTT. Protein sequence: CASSTDRDTEAFF.

This clone was observed once. The chain links TRBV11-1 to TRBJ1-2; 7 positions match TRBD1. CDR3 length: 13 residues. After removal of 5 bases from V and 5 bases from J, the junction contained 5 bases not matched to a gene. The germline V gene has CDR1 SGHAT and CDR2 FQDESV (reference sequence). CDR3 amino acids: CASSQQGPYGYTF. CDR3 nucleotide sequence: TGTGCCAGCAGCCAACAGGGGCCGTATGGCTACACCTTC. The full variable domain, in which reference TRBV11-1 and TRBJ1-2 provide the parts outside the CDR3, is EAEVAQSPRYKITEKSQAVAFWCDPISGHATLYWYRQILGQGPELLVQFQDESVVDDSQLPKDRFSAERLKGVDSTLKIQPAELGDSAMYLCASSQQGPYGYTFGSGTRLTVV.

This chain connects TRBV30 to TRBJ2-7; possible D gene TRBD2, 6 bases. Germline CDR1 reads GTSNPN; CDR2 reads SVGIG (reference sequence). The CDR3 runs 16 residues. Trimming stripped 4 bases from V and 7 bases from J, with 26 bases between. The CDR3 bases are TGTGCCTGGACTCTATGGGCGAACCGGGGGATCAAGGAGCAGTACTTC. Protein sequence: CAWTLWANRGIKEQYF.

The chain has TRBV9 and TRBJ2-1; 9 nucleotides align to TRBD2. The CDR3 sequence is 17 residues long. The germline V gene has CDR1 SGDLS and CDR2 YYNGEE. The J segment lost 5 bases and the V segment lost 0 bases, leaving 9 bases of the junction unmatched. The CDR3 sequence is CASSVEPVSGGNNEQFF. The CDR3 nucleotides are TGTGCCAGCAGCGTAGAGCCGGTGAGCGGGGGGAACAATGAGCAGTTCTTC.

CDR3 sequence reads: CASSSWTGNSYEQYF. The CDR3 DNA follows: TGTGCCAGCAGCTCGTGGACAGGGAACTCCTACGAGCAGTACTTC. The chain employs TRBV7-6 and TRBJ2-7, with 8 bases matching TRBD1. CDR3 size: 15 residues. Germline CDR1 is SGHVS and CDR2 is FNYEAQ. V lost 4 bases to trimming and J lost 0 bases; unmatched junction nucleotides: 5. The whole variable domain, remainder taken from reference TRBV7-6 and TRBJ2-7, is GAGVSQSPRYKVTKRGQDVALRCDPISGHVSLYWYRQALGQGPEFLTYFNYEAQQDKSGLPNDRFSAERPEGSISTLTIQRTEQRDSAMYRCASSSWTGNSYEQYFGPGTRLTVT.

As concerns this clone: This same CDR3 is encoded by further DNA sequences in the sample. The J gene is TRBJ2-7, the V gene TRBV5-1; D not certain. Germline assignment: CDR1 SGHRS and CDR2 YFSETQ. V gave up 5 bases and J gave up 1 base, with 4 bases separating them. The CDR3 is made up of 11 amino acids. The CDR3 DNA reads as TGCGCCAGCAGTTCTTCCTACGAGCAGTACTTC. Translating it yields CASSSSYEQYF.

The chain combines TRBV5-4 with TRBJ1-2; no firm D call. Trimming took 0 bases from V and 2 from J, leaving 5 bases between them. This CDR3 is 13 amino acids long. Germline V gene data show CDR1 as SGHNT and CDR2 as YYREEE (reference sequence). The CDR3 here is CASSLAFNYGYTF. In DNA form, the CDR3 reads TGTGCCAGCAGCTTGGCTTTCAACTATGGCTACACCTTC.